A selection of T cell receptor beta chains follows, all from one sample in a study of blood T cells in healthy people across ages. Via MiXCR, TCRdb re-called the 5' RACE reads, giving one row per CDR3 protein. The data contain over a million distinct CDR3 sequences, 40% to 50% of them singletons. The sequencing sample was made of blood. The receptor set was obtained from a woman aged 18-29 years in good health. CDR3s include the opening cysteine and the closing phenylalanine or tryptophan. Each record gives: V gene, J gene, D gene, clone size, CDR3 DNA, CDR3 protein. D genes are given only for firm matches. Only some rows state a clone size, as once, few, many or a class for expanded clones.

TRBV7-9	TRBJ1-4	TRBD1	.	TGTGCCAGCAGCTTCTCCGGGGACAGAAATGAAAAACTGTTTTTT	CASSFSGDRNEKLFF
TRBV7-9	TRBJ1-5	TRBD1	.	TGTGCCAGCAGCACAGGGAGGCAGGGGGCTTTTCAGCCCCAGCATTTT	CASSTGRQGAFQPQHF
TRBV20-1	TRBJ2-7	TRBD1	.	TGCAGTGCCAACGCGCCACAGGGGTCCGAGCAGTACTTC	CSANAPQGSEQYF
TRBV28	TRBJ1-1	TRBD1	.	TGTGCCAGCAGTACCCCATCCCTCAGGGGGCAGGTAGCTTTCTTT	CASSTPSLRGQVAFF
TRBV20-1	TRBJ2-1	TRBD2	.	TGCAGTGCTCACGCAAATACGGGGGGGAGCTCCTACAATGAGCAGTTCTTC	CSAHANTGGSSYNEQFF
TRBV7-9	TRBJ2-7	.	.	TGTGCCAGCAGCTTAGGTTTGCCTACGAGTTACAATGAGCAGTACTTC	CASSLGLPTSYNEQYF
TRBV6-6	TRBJ2-3	TRBD2	.	TGTGCCAGCAGTTACTCCGCTAGCGGGTCTGATACGCAGTATTTT	CASSYSASGSDTQYF
TRBV6-1	TRBJ2-7	.	few	TGTGCCAGCAGTGAAGAGGGGACTTATTTTTACGAGCAGTACTTC	CASSEEGTYFYEQYF
TRBV7-2	TRBJ2-1	TRBD2	.	TGTGCCAGCAGCTTAAGGGAGGGAACACTTAATGAGCAGTTCTTC	CASSLREGTLNEQFF
TRBV11-2	TRBJ2-1	.	few	TGTGCCAGCAGCCATTATAGGGGGAGTCGGGATGAGCAGTTCTTC	CASSHYRGSRDEQFF
TRBV28	TRBJ2-5	.	many	TGTGCCAGCAGTCCTTCCACAGAGACCCAGTACTTC	CASSPSTETQYF
TRBV12-3/TRBV12-4	TRBJ2-6	.	many	TGTGCCAGCAGTTCATCCTCTGGGGCCAACGTCCTGACTTTC	CASSSSSGANVLTF
TRBV9	TRBJ2-1	TRBD2	.	TGTGCCAGCAGCTCCCCAACCGGGACTAGCCTTCTCAATGAGCAGTTCTTC	CASSSPTGTSLLNEQFF
TRBV28	TRBJ2-1	TRBD2	.	TGTGCCAGCAGTTCTCCAAGCCTCATAGCGGGAGTTTCCCCCAGTGAGCAGTTCTTC	CASSSPSLIAGVSPSEQFF
TRBV14	TRBJ2-1	.	.	TGTGCCAGCAGCCCGAGAAGTAGGTTCGCGGGTGAGCAGTTCTTC	CASSPRSRFAGEQFF
TRBV12-3/TRBV12-4	TRBJ2-7	TRBD1	few	TGTGCCAGCAGTTGGGATCCAGGAAAGACAGGGCGGTACTTC	CASSWDPGKTGRYF
TRBV19	TRBJ1-5	.	.	TGTGCCAGTAGTATTCAACCCGGCGAACAGCCCCAGCATTTT	CASSIQPGEQPQHF
TRBV7-2	TRBJ2-1	.	few	TGTGCCAGCAGCTCTCCGGGGGTCTCCTACAATGAGCAGTTCTTC	CASSSPGVSYNEQFF
TRBV12-3/TRBV12-4	TRBJ2-7	TRBD2	.	TGTGCCAGCAGTCCCACGCGCGAGCGGGAGAGCTCCTACGAGCAGTACTTC	CASSPTRERESSYEQYF
TRBV7-2	TRBJ2-7	TRBD2	many	TGTGCCAGCAGCCCTTATACTAGCGTGAACGAGCAGTACTTC	CASSPYTSVNEQYF
TRBV29-1	TRBJ2-1	TRBD2	many	TGCAGCGTTGAAGAAGGGACTAGCGGCTCCTACAATGAGCAGTTCTTC	CSVEEGTSGSYNEQFF
TRBV3-1	TRBJ2-4	TRBD1	few	TGTGCCAGCAGCCGCCTGACAGGGGCGCAAAACATTCAGTACTTC	CASSRLTGAQNIQYF
TRBV6-2/TRBV6-3	TRBJ2-7	.	.	TGTGCCAGCAGGTACAAGGGCCTCTCCTACGAGCAGTACTTC	CASRYKGLSYEQYF
TRBV29-1	TRBJ2-7	.	many	TGCAGCGTTTTGAGTCAAGCCTACGAGCAGTACTTC	CSVLSQAYEQYF
TRBV2	TRBJ1-2	TRBD1	many	TGTGCCAGCAGTCCGTCGGGACAGGGTATCGGCTACACCTTC	CASSPSGQGIGYTF
TRBV7-2	TRBJ1-2	.	.	TGTGCCAGCAGCTCAGAGGAGTACTATGGCTACACCTTC	CASSSEEYYGYTF
TRBV10-3	TRBJ2-1	TRBD1	.	TGTGCCATCAGTGGGACAGGGTCCTACAATGAGCAGTTCTTC	CAISGTGSYNEQFF
TRBV27	TRBJ2-4	TRBD2	.	TGTGCCAGCAGTCGACTAGCGGGAGCGACAAGAACCAGGCAGTACTTC	CASSRLAGATRTRQYF
TRBV7-2	TRBJ1-2	.	.	TGTGCCAGCGAGACAGTATACTATGGCTACACCTTC	CASETVYYGYTF
TRBV5-1	TRBJ1-2	.	few	TGCGCCAGCAGCTTGGAAGTCAGGAGTTACTATGGCTACACCTTC	CASSLEVRSYYGYTF